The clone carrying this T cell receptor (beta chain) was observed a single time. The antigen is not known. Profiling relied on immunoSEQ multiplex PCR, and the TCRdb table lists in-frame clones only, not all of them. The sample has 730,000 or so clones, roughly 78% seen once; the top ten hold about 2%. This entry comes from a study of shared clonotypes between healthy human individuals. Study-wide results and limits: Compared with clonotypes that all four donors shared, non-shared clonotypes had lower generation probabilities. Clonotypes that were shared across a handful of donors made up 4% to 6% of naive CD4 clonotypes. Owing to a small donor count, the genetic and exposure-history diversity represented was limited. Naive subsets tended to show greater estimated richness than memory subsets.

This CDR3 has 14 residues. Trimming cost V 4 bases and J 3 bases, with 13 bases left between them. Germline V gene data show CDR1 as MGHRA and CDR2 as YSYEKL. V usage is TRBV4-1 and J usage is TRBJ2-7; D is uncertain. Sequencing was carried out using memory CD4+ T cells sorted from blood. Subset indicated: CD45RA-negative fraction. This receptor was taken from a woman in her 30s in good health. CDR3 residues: CASSLLGKGYEQYF. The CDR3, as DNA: TGCGCCAGCAGCCTTCTGGGAAAGGGCTACGAGCAGTACTTC.